This T cell receptor (beta chain) was recorded in a study of vaccination and CD4 T cells after COVID-19. With V trimmed by 2 bases and J by 4 bases, 5 bases remained unmatched. The CDR3 covers 15 residues. Germline assignment: CDR1 LNHNV and CDR2 YYDKDF (reference sequence). The Oncomine TCR Beta short-read assay sequenced DNA from cultured CD4+ T cells. In TCRdb, the PCR reads were re-called with MiXCR into one record per CDR3 protein. This sample has approximately 8,800 distinct CDR3 sequences; about 39% occur once, and the top ten carry around 20%. The treatment was: roughly 11-day PBMC culture with coronavirus spike peptide pools or control peptides (ViraFEST assay). Those CD4+ T cells from the unexposed donor predate the COVID-19 pandemic (2011-2018). This clonotype was seen a handful of times. Its antigen is as yet unknown.

The chain uses TRBV15 and TRBJ2-7; 10 nucleotides align to TRBD2. The sample consisted of CD4+ T cells from blood, cultured in vitro. The source of this sequence is a human donor in good health. The CDR3 reads CATSRTSGGAYEQYF. The DNA for the CDR3 is TGTGCCACCAGCAGAACAAGCGGGGGGGCTTACGAGCAGTACTTC.